The next 25 T cell receptor beta chains were all read from a single sample in a study of human T cells and chemical hapten exposure listed by TCRdb under 2021. Library prep was done by RACE. Sequencing relied on a NextSeq 500. The public reads were reprocessed in TCRdb via fastp at Q25 and MiXCR, keeping in-frame beta chains. Under each unique CDR3 protein, matching rows form one entry showing the most common genes and DNA. The sample table shows 300,000 to 450,000 distinct CDR3 sequences, and around 5.5% are seen once. The ten largest make up 2.6% of the sample. This specimen's time point label, per the study, means: pre-sensitization, week 0. The sample's treatment or condition, from its label and the paper: therapeutic diphenylcyclopropenone sensitization with weekly scalp DPC. The sample was whole blood, taken in connection with sensitization to the hapten diphenylcyclopropenone (DPC). The receptors here all came from a woman between 50 and 59 years old with alopecia areata. Some clones in this sample may be carry-over from other donors' samples.

In this sample, this clonotype turned up many times. V usage is TRBV2 and J usage is TRBJ2-6; D uncertain. CDR3 length: 14 amino acids. Germline V gene lookup returns CDR1 SNHLY and CDR2 FYNNEI. The V gene lost 4 bases and the J gene lost 0 bases, with 4 bases spanning the gap. CDR3 nucleotides: TGTGCCAGCAGTGTCTCCTCTGGGGCCAACGTCCTGACTTTC. Translating gives CASSVSSGANVLTF. Filled out from reference TRBV2 and TRBJ2-6, the complete variable domain reads EPEVTQTPSHQVTQMGQEVILRCVPISNHLYFYWYRQILGQKVEFLVSFYNNEISEKSEIFDDQFSVERPDGSNFTLKIRSTKLEDSAMYFCASSVSSGANVLTFGAGSRLTVL.

This chain connects TRBV7-9 to TRBJ1-2, with TRBD1 matching over 12 bases. V gave up 6 bases and J gave up 4 bases; unmatched junction bases: 21. The CDR3 loop spans 20 amino acids. Germline V CDR1 and CDR2: SEHNR, FQNEAQ (reference sequence). Here the CDR3 reads CASRDPITSGTGGAVYGYTF. The CDR3 DNA sequence: TGTGCCAGCAGAGACCCAATAACTTCCGGGACAGGGGGCGCGGTCTATGGCTACACCTTC.

There are many counts of this clonotype. The V gene is TRBV6-5, the J gene TRBJ1-2, with no clear D. The CDR3 sequence is 11 residues long. V was clipped by 5 bases and J by 5 bases, with 6 bases between them. Germline V gives CDR1 MNHEY, CDR2 SVGAGI. The CDR3 nucleotides are TGTGCCAGCAGTAACCTGTATGGCTACACCTTC. Amino acids: CASSNLYGYTF.

This chain joins TRBV9 and TRBJ1-5, with 8 bases identical to TRBD1. The germline V gene encodes CDR1 SGDLS and CDR2 YYNGEE. The CDR3 runs to 15 residues. V gave up 0 bases and J gave up 6 bases; unmatched junction bases: 5. The CDR3 DNA reads TGTGCCAGCAGCGTAGAGCCGGACAGGGCTCAGCCCCAGCATTTT. Translated, it gives CASSVEPDRAQPQHF.

The table lists this clonotype with a few counts. The rearrangement joins TRBV2 to TRBJ1-2; TRBD1 agrees at 7 bases. Looked up from germline, CDR1 is SNHLY and CDR2 is FYNNEI. This CDR3 has 14 amino acids. Trimming cost V 2 bases and J 3 bases; bases outside gene matches: 3. The CDR3 nucleotides are TGTGCCAGCAGTGAAAACAGGGGTTACTATGGCTACACCTTC. As protein: CASSENRGYYGYTF.

Ten or more counts support this clonotype. CDR3 region: CATSRALGTGSEAFF. CDR3 nucleotides: TGTGCCACCAGCAGGGCTCTTGGGACAGGGTCTGAAGCTTTCTTT. The gene calls are TRBV15 and TRBJ1-1; 9 bases map to TRBD1. CDR1 is LNHNV, CDR2 YYDKDF, per germline (reference sequence). J was trimmed by 6 bases and V by 3 bases; bases with no gene match: 8. This CDR3 has 15 amino acids.

The chain employs TRBV9 and TRBJ2-3; D tentatively reads TRBD1 or TRBD2 (6 bases each). The V and J ends lost 4 bases and 2 bases respectively, with 14 bases between them. Germline CDR1 is SGDLS and CDR2 is YYNGEE. The CDR3 runs 15 residues. The CDR3 is CASSPRRGATDTQYF. CDR3 sequence (DNA): TGTGCCAGCAGCCCCCGTAGGGGGGCCACAGATACGCAGTATTTT. Combining the CDR3 with reference TRBV9 and TRBJ2-3 gives the whole variable domain DSGVTQTPKHLITATGQRVTLRCSPRSGDLSVYWYQQSLDQGLQFLIQYYNGEERAKGNILERFSAQQFPDLHSELNLSSLELGDSALYFCASSPRRGATDTQYFGPGTRLTVL.

The chain employs TRBV28 and TRBJ2-4; 11 bases match TRBD2. CDR1 is MDHEN and CDR2 is SYDVKM in the germline V gene. This CDR3 spans 18 amino acids. V was clipped by 6 bases and J by 0 bases; unmatched bases: 10. The CDR3 DNA sequence: TGTGCCAGCAGCCGGGGACTAGCGGAGTCGCTAGCCAAAAACATTCAGTACTTC. Its protein is CASSRGLAESLAKNIQYF.

This clonotype has more than one count but fewer than ten. The V call is TRBV6-1, the J call TRBJ2-1, with a weak D call TRBD2 (6 bases). CDR3 length equals 15 residues. Germline-derived CDR1 and CDR2 are MNHNS and SASEGT. Trimming removed 4 bases from V and 9 bases from J, with 19 bases in between. As DNA, the CDR3 is TGTGCCAGCAGTGGAACCGACGCGGGGATAGGTGAGCAGTTCTTC. Residues: CASSGTDAGIGEQFF.

In its sample, this clonotype was seen many times. J is TRBJ2-2 and V is TRBV3-1, with 9 bases identical to TRBD2. The ends lost 1 base at V and 14 bases at J; junction bases unmatched: 11. This CDR3 has 15 residues. CDR1 LGHDT and CDR2 YNNKEL come from the germline V gene (reference sequence). The CDR3 DNA follows: TGTGCCAGCAGCCAAGGGGGAGAGCGCGGGAGGGCCCTGTTTTTT. This codes for CASSQGGERGRALFF.

The gene calls are TRBV6-7 and TRBJ1-3; D remains unclear. TRBV6-7 is noted as an ORF with a role that remains uncertain. This CDR3 has 14 residues. V gave up 5 bases and J gave up 3 bases, with 11 bases separating them. The CDR3 DNA reads as TGTGCCAGCAGTATCGCGTGGGATGGAAACACCATATATTTT. Its protein product is CASSIAWDGNTIYF.

This clonotype was picked up many times. This chain uses TRBV9 with TRBJ2-3, with D tentatively TRBD2 (6 bases). The V end was cut by 2 bases, the J end by 0 bases, with 10 bases between. CDR3 size: 15 residues. CDR1 SGDLS and CDR2 YYNGEE come from the germline V gene. In nucleotides, the CDR3 is TGTGCCAGCAGCGTTAATAGCGGAAGCACAGATACGCAGTATTTT. Amino acid sequence: CASSVNSGSTDTQYF. Based on the CDR3 plus reference TRBV9 and TRBJ2-3, the full variable domain is DSGVTQTPKHLITATGQRVTLRCSPRSGDLSVYWYQQSLDQGLQFLIQYYNGEERAKGNILERFSAQQFPDLHSELNLSSLELGDSALYFCASSVNSGSTDTQYFGPGTRLTVL.

The gene calls are TRBV28 and TRBJ1-6, with 9 bases that match TRBD1. The V and J ends lost 7 bases and 12 bases, in that order; junction bases with no gene match: 7. The CDR3 totals 13 residues. The germline CDR1 and CDR2 sequences are MDHEN and SYDVKM. The CDR3 DNA reads TGTGCCAGCAAGGGGACAGGGTCTTTACCCCTCCACTTT. Protein sequence: CASKGTGSLPLHF.

At least ten counts were recorded for this clonotype. The chain uses TRBV12-3 or TRBV12-4 and TRBJ2-7; weak D call: TRBD1 (6 bases). Trimming left V 6 bases short and J 5 bases short, with 14 bases between. The length of the CDR3 is 13 residues. For the CDR3, the DNA is TGTGCCAGCAGCCGAGGAACAGGGCACGAGCAGTACTTC. Protein sequence: CASSRGTGHEQYF.

The chain combines TRBV6-2 or TRBV6-3 with TRBJ1-5; D gene unclear. The V gene's germline CDR1 is MNHEY and CDR2 SVGEGT. The V end was cut by 7 bases, the J end by 3 bases, with 7 bases between. The CDR3 runs 12 residues. Here the CDR3 DNA reads TGTGCCAGCAAATCTAACAATCAGCCCCAGCATTTT. This translates into CASKSNNQPQHF.

This clonotype was observed at least ten times. The chain employs TRBV12-3 or TRBV12-4 and TRBJ2-7, with 11 positions matching TRBD2. This CDR3 comprises 14 residues. V gave up 6 bases and J gave up 2 bases; unmatched junction bases: 3. CDR3 coding DNA: TGTGCCAGCAGGCGGACTAGCGGGCCCTACGAGCAGTACTTC. Translated: CASRRTSGPYEQYF.

The chain employs TRBV5-5 and TRBJ2-1; D remains unclear. V shed 4 bases and J shed 5 bases, with 13 bases lying between them. The CDR3 totals 14 residues. Germline V CDR1 and CDR2: SGHKS, YYEKEE (reference sequence). The CDR3 region has the DNA TGTGCCAGCAGCCCGAGGTTGGCAGACAATGAGCAGTTCTTC. Translating gives CASSPRLADNEQFF.

This clonotype has at least ten counts. The chain has TRBV5-1 and TRBJ1-2, with TRBD1 matching over 10 bases. The CDR3 length is 15 residues. V gave up 4 bases and J gave up 6 bases; unmatched junction bases: 9. Germline V CDR1 and CDR2: SGHRS, YFSETQ. This CDR3 is CASSRVGQGRDGYTF. In DNA, the CDR3 is TGCGCCAGCAGCCGCGTGGGACAGGGGAGAGATGGCTACACCTTC. Supplemented by reference TRBV5-1 and TRBJ1-2, the full variable domain reads KAGVTQTPRYLIKTRGQQVTLSCSPISGHRSVSWYQQTPGQGLQFLFEYFSETQRNKGNFPGRFSGRQFSNSRSEMNVSTLELGDSALYLCASSRVGQGRDGYTFGSGTRLTVV.

This clonotype has more than one count but fewer than ten. V usage is TRBV12-3 or TRBV12-4 and J usage is TRBJ1-4; no reliable D call. Deletions cut 2 bases from V and 8 bases from J, with 6 bases between. CDR3 size: 12 residues. CDR3 region: CASSLRTEKLFF. CDR3 DNA: TGTGCCAGCAGTTTACGAACAGAAAAACTGTTTTTT.

This clonotype was detected ten times or more. V gene TRBV29-1 combines with J gene TRBJ2-1, with 12 bases aligning to TRBD2. Germline V gene lookup returns CDR1 SQVTM and CDR2 ANQGSEA. Trimming cost V 3 bases and J 4 bases; bases outside gene matches: 7. This CDR3 is built from 16 residues. CDR3 bases: TGCAGCGTTGAGGGTACTAGCGGGAGGACGTACAATGAGCAGTTCTTC. It encodes CSVEGTSGRTYNEQFF.

This clonotype was detected ten times or more. This CDR3 is CATSEGTGVNTGELFF. In DNA form, the CDR3 reads TGTGCCACCAGTGAAGGGACAGGAGTGAACACCGGGGAGCTGTTTTTT. The chain recombines TRBV24-1 with TRBJ2-2; TRBD1 agrees at 8 bases. V was clipped by 4 bases and J by 1 base; unmatched bases: 4. Per the germline V gene, CDR1 is KGHDR and CDR2 is SFDVKD. The CDR3 is 16 amino acids.

This clonotype showed up many times. This chain connects TRBV12-3 or TRBV12-4 to TRBJ2-7; 11 bases are shared with TRBD1. The CDR3 runs to 14 residues. With 7 bases clipped from V and 1 base from J, the junction kept 3 bases outside the gene matches. CDR3 bases: TGTGCCAGCAAGAGGGACAGGGGGTCCTACGAGCAGTACTTC. As protein: CASKRDRGSYEQYF.

This clonotype was recorded many times. The rearrangement links TRBV28 to TRBJ2-1; TRBD1 is a possible D gene (5 bases). Deletions cut 1 base from V and 7 bases from J, with 11 bases between. CDR3 length: 14 residues. Germline CDR1 MDHEN, CDR2 SYDVKM. The CDR3 protein is CASSLSAGINEQFF. CDR3 DNA: TGTGCCAGCAGTTTATCCGCAGGGATTAATGAGCAGTTCTTC.

In this sample, this clonotype turned up many times. This rearrangement joins TRBV20-1 to TRBJ2-5, with 11 positions matching TRBD2. This CDR3 has 14 amino acids. The trim removed 5 bases at V and 5 bases at J, leaving 7 bases unmatched. The germline V gene has CDR1 DFQATT and CDR2 SNEGSKA (reference sequence). In DNA, the CDR3 is TGCAGTGCTGCACCACTAGCGGGGGCTGAGACCCAGTACTTC. As protein: CSAAPLAGAETQYF.

In its sample, this clonotype was seen many times. The chain combines TRBV7-7 with TRBJ2-5; the D is unclear. Germline V gene sequence: CDR1 SSHAT, CDR2 FNYEAQ (reference sequence). V gave up 3 bases and J gave up 4 bases, with 9 bases separating them. The CDR3 runs 13 residues. The CDR3 region has the DNA TGTGCCAGCAGCTTGAACATCTTAGAGACCCAGTACTTC. Translated: CASSLNILETQYF.